Given below is one T cell receptor beta chain in context. No antigen is known for it. The entry originates in a study of T cell responses to AZD1222 COVID-19 vaccine. Background on the study: Analysis merged second doses at about 4 or about 12 weeks. Study-wide results and limits: Targets within unmutated variant regions were reportedly found for nearly half of spike-specific TCRs.

The protocol was immunoSEQ multiplex PCR, while the TCRdb copy is restricted to in-frame clones and leaves out a portion. The sample holds 55,000 to 75,000 clones, about 87% seen once. Sequenced material: peripheral blood, taken on day 0 of AZD1222 vaccination. This clonotype was obtained from an adult in good health.

The CDR3 protein is CASSQDYSEQFF. The CDR3 bases are TGCGCCAGCAGCCAAGACTATTCAGAGCAGTTCTTC. This rearrangement joins TRBV4-1 to TRBJ2-1; D unresolved. V dropped 0 bases and J dropped 10 bases, with 7 bases sitting between them. In germline, CDR1 is MGHRA, CDR2 YSYEKL. This CDR3 comprises 12 residues.